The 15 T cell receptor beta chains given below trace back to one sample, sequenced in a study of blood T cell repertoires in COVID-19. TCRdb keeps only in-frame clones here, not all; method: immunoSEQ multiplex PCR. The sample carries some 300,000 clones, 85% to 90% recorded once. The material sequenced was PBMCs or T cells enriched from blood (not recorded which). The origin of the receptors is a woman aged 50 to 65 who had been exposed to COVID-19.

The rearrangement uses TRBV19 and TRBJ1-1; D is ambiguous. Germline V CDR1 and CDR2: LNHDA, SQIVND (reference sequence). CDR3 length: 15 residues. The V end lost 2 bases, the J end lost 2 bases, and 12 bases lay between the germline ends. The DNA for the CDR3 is TGTGCCAGTAGTATACCTTCGGGTCGTAACACTGAAGCTTTCTTT. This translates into CASSIPSGRNTEAFF.

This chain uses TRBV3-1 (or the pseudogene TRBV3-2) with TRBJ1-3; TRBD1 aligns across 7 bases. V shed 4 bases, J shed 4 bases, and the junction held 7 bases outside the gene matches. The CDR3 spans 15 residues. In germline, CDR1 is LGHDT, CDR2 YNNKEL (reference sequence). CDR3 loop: CASSRTGVTGNTIYF. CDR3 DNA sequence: TGTGCCAGCAGCCGTACAGGGGTTACGGGAAACACCATATATTTT.

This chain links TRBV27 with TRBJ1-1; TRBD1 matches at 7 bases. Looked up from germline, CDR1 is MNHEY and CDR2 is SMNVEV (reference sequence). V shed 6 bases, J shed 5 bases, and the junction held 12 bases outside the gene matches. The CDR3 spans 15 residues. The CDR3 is CASRPLDRERTEAFF. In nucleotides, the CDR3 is TGTGCCAGCAGGCCACTAGACAGGGAGCGGACTGAAGCTTTCTTT.

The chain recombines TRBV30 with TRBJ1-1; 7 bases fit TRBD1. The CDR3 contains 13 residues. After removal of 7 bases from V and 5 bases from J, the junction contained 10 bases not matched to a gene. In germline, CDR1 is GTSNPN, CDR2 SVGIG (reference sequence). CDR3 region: CAYKGQAETEAFF. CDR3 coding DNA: TGTGCCTATAAAGGACAGGCGGAAACTGAAGCTTTCTTT.

The CDR3 loop is CAWQGFPNQPQHF. CDR3 coding DNA: TGTGCCTGGCAGGGTTTTCCCAATCAGCCCCAGCATTTT. This chain links TRBV30 with TRBJ1-5, with D tentatively TRBD1 (5 bases). Germline V gene lookup returns CDR1 GTSNPN and CDR2 SVGIG (reference sequence). The CDR3 is 13 residues long. The ends were cut back, 5 bases at V and 3 bases at J, with 11 bases in the middle.

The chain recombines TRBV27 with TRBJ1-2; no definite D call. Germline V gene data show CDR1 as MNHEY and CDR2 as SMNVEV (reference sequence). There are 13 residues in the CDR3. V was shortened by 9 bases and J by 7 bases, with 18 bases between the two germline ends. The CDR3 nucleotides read TGTGCCAGTAGTCTGTTCCTTTTCGGTGGCTACACCTTC. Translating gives CASSLFLFGGYTF.

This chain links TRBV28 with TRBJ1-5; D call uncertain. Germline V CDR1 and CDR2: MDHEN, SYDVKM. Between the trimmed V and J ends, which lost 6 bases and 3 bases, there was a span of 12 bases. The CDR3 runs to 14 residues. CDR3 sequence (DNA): TGTGCCAGCAGAAGCGGGCAGCTCAATCAGCCCCAGCATTTT. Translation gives CASRSGQLNQPQHF.

The CDR3 region has the DNA TGCAGCGTCCAACGGCCAGGGAACTACGAGCAGTACTTC. Its protein product is CSVQRPGNYEQYF. This chain uses TRBV29-1 with TRBJ2-7, with D possibly matching TRBD1 (5 bases). The CDR3 has 13 amino acids. V lost 6 bases to trimming and J lost 3 bases, with 15 bases between them. Germline V gene lookup returns CDR1 SQVTM and CDR2 ANQGSEA.

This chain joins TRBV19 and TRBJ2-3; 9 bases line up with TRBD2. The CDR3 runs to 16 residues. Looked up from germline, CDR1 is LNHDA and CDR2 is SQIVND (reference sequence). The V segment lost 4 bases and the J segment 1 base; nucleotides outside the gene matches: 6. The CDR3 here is CASSKGPSGGTDTQYF. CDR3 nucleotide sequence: TGTGCCAGTAGTAAGGGCCCTAGCGGGGGCACAGATACGCAGTATTTT.

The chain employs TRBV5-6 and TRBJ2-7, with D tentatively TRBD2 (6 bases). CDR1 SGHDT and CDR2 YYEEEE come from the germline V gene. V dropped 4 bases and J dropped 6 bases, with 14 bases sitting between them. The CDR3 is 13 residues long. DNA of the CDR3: TGTGCCAGCAGCGAGGGATTGGGGGGCGAGCAGTACTTC. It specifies CASSEGLGGEQYF.

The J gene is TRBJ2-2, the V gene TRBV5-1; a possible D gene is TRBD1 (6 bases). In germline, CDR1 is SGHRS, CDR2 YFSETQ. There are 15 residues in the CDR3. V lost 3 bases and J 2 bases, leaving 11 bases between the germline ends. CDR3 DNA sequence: TGCGCCAGCAGCTCCGGACAGTCTAACACCGGGGAGCTGTTTTTT. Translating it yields CASSSGQSNTGELFF.

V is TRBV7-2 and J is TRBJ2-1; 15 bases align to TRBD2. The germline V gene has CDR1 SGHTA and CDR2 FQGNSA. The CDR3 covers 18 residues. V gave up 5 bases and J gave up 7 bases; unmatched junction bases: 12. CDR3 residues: CASSHPRTSGGAINEQFF. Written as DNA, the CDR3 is TGTGCCAGCAGCCACCCAAGGACTAGCGGGGGGGCGATAAATGAGCAGTTCTTC.

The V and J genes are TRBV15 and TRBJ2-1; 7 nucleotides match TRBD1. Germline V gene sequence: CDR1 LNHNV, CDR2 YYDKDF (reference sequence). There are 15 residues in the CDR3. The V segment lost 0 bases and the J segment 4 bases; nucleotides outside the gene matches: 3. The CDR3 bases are TGTGCCACCAGCAGAGAGTTGGGACAGTACAATGAGCAGTTCTTC. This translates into CATSRELGQYNEQFF.

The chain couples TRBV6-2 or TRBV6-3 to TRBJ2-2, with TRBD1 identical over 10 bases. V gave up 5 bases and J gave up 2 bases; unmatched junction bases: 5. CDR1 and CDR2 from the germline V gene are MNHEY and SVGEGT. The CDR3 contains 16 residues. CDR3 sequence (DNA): TGTGCCAGCAGTACTGACAGGGGGCTCAACACCGGGGAGCTGTTTTTT. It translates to CASSTDRGLNTGELFF.

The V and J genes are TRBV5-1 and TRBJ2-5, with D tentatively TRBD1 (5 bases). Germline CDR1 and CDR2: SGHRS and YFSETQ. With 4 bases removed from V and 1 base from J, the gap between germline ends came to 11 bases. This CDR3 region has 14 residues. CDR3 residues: CASSTGQGQETQYF. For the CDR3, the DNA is TGCGCCAGCAGCACAGGACAAGGCCAAGAGACCCAGTACTTC.